The T cell receptor beta chain under discussion was sequenced for a study of control samples from healthy donors and cancer patients. The V segment lost 0 bases and the J segment 6 bases; nucleotides outside the gene matches: 10. The CDR3 has 16 residues. The germline gives CDR1 GTSNPN, CDR2 SVGIG (reference sequence). Assay used: immunoSEQ multiplex PCR; TCRdb lists only in-frame clones, some missing. The table lists about 120,000 clones, approximately 93% of them singletons. Sequenced: blood. The V and J genes are TRBV30 and TRBJ2-1; 8 nucleotides align to TRBD2. This clonotype originated in a man under 40 in good health. CDR3 bases: TGTGCCTGGAGTGTAGTTTGGACTAGCCTGGGCAATGAGCAGTTCTTC. It yields the protein CAWSVVWTSLGNEQFF.